The 10 T cell receptor beta chains below come from one sample, sequenced in a study of Ad26.COV2.S vaccination and SARS-CoV-2 variants. Some clones are missing from TCRdb's copy, which holds only in-frame ones; the method was immunoSEQ multiplex PCR. The top ten clones hold around a sixth of a sample with about 98,000 clones, roughly 80% of them seen once. The sequencing here drew on peripheral blood, taken after recovery from COVID-19. These receptor sequences come from a human donor who had recovered from COVID-19.

The rearrangement joins TRBV6-5 to TRBJ1-4; D call uncertain. The CDR3 is 15 residues long. Germline assignment: CDR1 MNHEY and CDR2 SVGAGI. The ends were cut back, 5 bases at V and 0 bases at J, with 10 bases in the middle. CDR3: CASSLQTATNEKLFF. CDR3 in DNA: TGTGCCAGCAGTCTCCAGACGGCAACTAATGAAAAACTGTTTTTT.

Remarks on this clone: Other DNA variants within this sample encode the same CDR3. This chain joins TRBV19 and TRBJ1-4; 11 bases are shared with TRBD1. V lost 3 bases to trimming and J lost 6 bases; unmatched junction nucleotides: 0. This CDR3 has 14 residues. The germline V gene encodes CDR1 LNHDA and CDR2 SQIVND (reference sequence). The CDR3 is CASSMGQGDEKLFF. The CDR3 DNA reads TGTGCCAGTAGTATGGGACAGGGGGATGAAAAACTGTTTTTT.

The genes are TRBV9 and TRBJ1-1; 7 positions match TRBD1. CDR1 SGDLS and CDR2 YYNGEE come from the germline V gene. The CDR3 is 16 residues long. Trimming cost V 0 bases and J 3 bases; bases outside gene matches: 8. The CDR3 spells CASSVEQGRADTEAFF. The DNA for the CDR3 is TGTGCCAGCAGCGTAGAACAGGGGAGAGCTGACACTGAAGCTTTCTTT.

In nucleotides, the CDR3 is TGTGCCAGCTCCCTCCAAAGCAGGGCGGCCACAGATACGCAGTATTTT. It yields the protein CASSLQSRAATDTQYF. The chain recombines TRBV18 with TRBJ2-3; possible D gene TRBD1, 5 bases. V gave up 6 bases and J gave up 2 bases, with 18 bases separating them. Looked up from germline, CDR1 is KGHSH and CDR2 is LQKENI. There are 16 residues in the CDR3.

The chain links TRBV12-3 or TRBV12-4 to TRBJ2-5; D gene unclear. V lost 5 bases to trimming and J lost 3 bases, with 1 base between them. This CDR3 comprises 10 residues. CDR3 in amino acids: CASSKETQYF. In nucleotides, the CDR3 is TGTGCCAGCAGTAAAGAGACCCAGTACTTC.

V and J are TRBV2 and TRBJ1-3; TRBD1 aligns across 7 bases. CDR1 is SNHLY and CDR2 is FYNNEI in the germline V gene. This CDR3 is 17 amino acids long. Trimming took 4 bases from V and 3 from J; bases not matched to a gene: 12. Written as DNA, the CDR3 is TGTGCCAGCAGTGTCGGGGCCAGGGGGTATTTTGGAAACACCATATATTTT. Translation gives CASSVGARGYFGNTIYF. The full variable domain, rest sourced from reference TRBV2 and TRBJ1-3, is EPEVTQTPSHQVTQMGQEVILRCVPISNHLYFYWYRQILGQKVEFLVSFYNNEISEKSEIFDDQFSVERPDGSNFTLKIRSTKLEDSAMYFCASSVGARGYFGNTIYFGEGSWLTVV.

V is TRBV2 and J is TRBJ1-4; D gene uncertain. V lost 7 bases, J lost 8 bases, and 17 bases lay in between. Per germline, CDR1 SNHLY and CDR2 FYNNEI. The CDR3 contains 14 residues. The CDR3 is CASTEAGFGEKLFF. The CDR3 DNA follows: TGTGCCAGCACCGAAGCGGGGTTCGGGGAAAAACTGTTTTTT.

The chain combines TRBV28 with TRBJ1-1; D is unresolved. This CDR3 has 11 amino acids. CDR1 is MDHEN, CDR2 SYDVKM, per germline. V was trimmed by 8 bases and J by 6 bases, leaving 10 bases between them. The CDR3 sequence: CASDFRSEAFF. DNA for the CDR3: TGTGCCAGCGATTTTCGGTCTGAAGCTTTCTTT. Variable domain in full (rest from reference TRBV28 and TRBJ1-1): DVKVTQSSRYLVKRTGEKVFLECVQDMDHENMFWYRQDPGLGLRLIYFSYDVKMKEKGDIPEGYSVSREKKERFSLILESASTNQTSMYLCASDFRSEAFFGQGTRLTVV.

This clone was seen a handful of times. This chain connects TRBV2 to TRBJ2-1; D perhaps matches TRBD1 (5 bases). The CDR3 loop spans 15 amino acids. V shed 4 bases and J shed 5 bases, with 15 bases lying between them. CDR1 SNHLY and CDR2 FYNNEI come from the germline V gene. CDR3 region: CASSARTPLHNEQFF. The CDR3 nucleotides read TGTGCCAGCAGTGCGAGGACACCCCTCCACAATGAGCAGTTCTTC.

The chain carries TRBV29-1 and TRBJ2-2; 11 nucleotides agree with TRBD2. The ends lost 5 bases at V and 6 bases at J; junction bases unmatched: 5. CDR1 and CDR2 from the germline V gene are SQVTM and ANQGSEA. The CDR3 covers 14 residues. DNA for the CDR3: TGCAGCGTTTATGTAGCGGGGGGGTCCGGGGAGCTGTTTTTT. It translates to CSVYVAGGSGELFF.